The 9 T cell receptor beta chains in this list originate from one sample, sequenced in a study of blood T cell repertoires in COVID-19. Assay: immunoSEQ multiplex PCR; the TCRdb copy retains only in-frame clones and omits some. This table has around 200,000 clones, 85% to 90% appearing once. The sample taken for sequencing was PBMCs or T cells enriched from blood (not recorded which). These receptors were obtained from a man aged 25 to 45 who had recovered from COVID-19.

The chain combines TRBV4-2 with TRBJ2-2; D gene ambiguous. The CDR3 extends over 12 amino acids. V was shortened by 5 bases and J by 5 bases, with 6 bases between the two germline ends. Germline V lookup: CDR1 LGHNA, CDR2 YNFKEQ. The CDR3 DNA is TGTGCCAGCAGCTCCATTACCGGGGAGCTGTTTTTT. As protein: CASSSITGELFF.

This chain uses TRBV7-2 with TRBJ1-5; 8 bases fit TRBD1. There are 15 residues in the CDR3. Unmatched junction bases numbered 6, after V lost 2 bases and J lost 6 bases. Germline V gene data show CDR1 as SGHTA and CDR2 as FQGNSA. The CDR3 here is CASSLRDRSGQPQHF. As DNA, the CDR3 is TGTGCCAGCAGCTTACGGGACAGGTCGGGTCAGCCCCAGCATTTT. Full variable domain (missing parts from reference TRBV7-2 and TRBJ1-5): GAGVSQSPSNKVTEKGKDVELRCDPISGHTALYWYRQSLGQGLEFLIYFQGNSAPDKSGLPSDRFSAERTGGSVSTLTIQRTQQEDSAVYLCASSLRDRSGQPQHFGDGTRLSIL.

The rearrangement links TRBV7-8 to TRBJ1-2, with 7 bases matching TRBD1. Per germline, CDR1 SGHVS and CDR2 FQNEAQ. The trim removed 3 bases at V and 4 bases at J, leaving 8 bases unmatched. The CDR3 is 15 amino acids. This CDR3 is CASSLTGNAGYGYTF. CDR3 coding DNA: TGTGCCAGCAGCTTGACAGGGAATGCCGGCTATGGCTACACCTTC.

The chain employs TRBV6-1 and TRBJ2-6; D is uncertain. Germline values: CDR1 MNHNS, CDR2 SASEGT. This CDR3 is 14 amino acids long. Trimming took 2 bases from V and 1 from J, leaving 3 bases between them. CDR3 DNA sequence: TGTGCCAGCAGTGAACAGTCTGGGGCCAACGTCCTGACTTTC. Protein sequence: CASSEQSGANVLTF.

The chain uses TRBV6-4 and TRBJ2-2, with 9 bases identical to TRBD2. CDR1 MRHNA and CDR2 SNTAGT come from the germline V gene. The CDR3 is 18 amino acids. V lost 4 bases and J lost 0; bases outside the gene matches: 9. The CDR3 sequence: CASSGFGAGGPNTGELFF. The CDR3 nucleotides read TGTGCCAGCAGTGGATTCGGAGCGGGGGGCCCGAACACCGGGGAGCTGTTTTTT.

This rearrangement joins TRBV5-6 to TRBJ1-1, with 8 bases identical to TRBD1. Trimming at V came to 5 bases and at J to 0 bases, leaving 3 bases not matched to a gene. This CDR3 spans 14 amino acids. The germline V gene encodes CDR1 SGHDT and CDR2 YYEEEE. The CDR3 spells CASRPTGVNTEAFF. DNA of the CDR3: TGTGCCAGCAGGCCGACAGGGGTGAACACTGAAGCTTTCTTT.

In DNA, the CDR3 is TGTGCCAGCAAATTCTCGACAGGGGGCTATGGCTACACCTTC. This codes for CASKFSTGGYGYTF. This chain uses TRBV6-5 with TRBJ1-2; 9 bases line up with TRBD1. This CDR3 is 14 amino acids long. Looked up from germline, CDR1 is MNHEY and CDR2 is SVGAGI. Trimming removed 7 bases from V and 4 bases from J; junction bases left unmatched: 7.

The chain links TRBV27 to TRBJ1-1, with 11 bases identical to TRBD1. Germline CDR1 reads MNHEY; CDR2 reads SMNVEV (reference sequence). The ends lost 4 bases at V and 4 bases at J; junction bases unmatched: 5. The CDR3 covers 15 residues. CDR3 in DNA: TGTGCCAGCAGTTGGACAGGGGGCCGAGGCACTGAAGCTTTCTTT. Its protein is CASSWTGGRGTEAFF.

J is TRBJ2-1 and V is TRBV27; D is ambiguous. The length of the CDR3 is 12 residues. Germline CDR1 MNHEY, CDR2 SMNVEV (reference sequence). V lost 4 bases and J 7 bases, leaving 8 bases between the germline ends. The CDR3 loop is CASSSYGNEQFF. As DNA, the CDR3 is TGTGCCAGCAGTTCATACGGGAATGAGCAGTTCTTC.